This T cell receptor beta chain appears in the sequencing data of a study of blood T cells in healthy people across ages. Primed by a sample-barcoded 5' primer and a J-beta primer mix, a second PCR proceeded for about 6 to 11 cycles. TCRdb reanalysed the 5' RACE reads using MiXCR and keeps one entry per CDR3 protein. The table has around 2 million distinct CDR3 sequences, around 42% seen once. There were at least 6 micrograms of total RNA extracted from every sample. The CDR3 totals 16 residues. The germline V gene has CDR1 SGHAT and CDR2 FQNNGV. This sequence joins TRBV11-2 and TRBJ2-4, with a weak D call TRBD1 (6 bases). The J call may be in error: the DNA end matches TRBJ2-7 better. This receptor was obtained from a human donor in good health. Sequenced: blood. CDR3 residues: CASSLGLGQTRYEQYF. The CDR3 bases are TGTGCCAGCAGCTTAGGCCTAGGACAGACGCGCTACGAGCAGTACTTC.